Sequencing of this T cell receptor (beta chain) was carried out in a study of blood T cell repertoires in COVID-19. As for the study in general: Sites in the United States, Italy and Spain provided acute and convalescent COVID-19 samples. PBMCs, B-cell-depleted T cells, or T cells provided the cDNA or gDNA that made up the material.

Under the authors' procedure: From reference gene primer amplification, estimates of nucleated cell counts were derived. Measured with immunoSEQ multiplex PCR; TCRdb has only the in-frame clones, and not every one. That table is the source of V, J and clone size, and D and trimming were worked out from the DNA. The table has 130,000 or so clones, about nine tenths seen once. The CDR3 covers 15 residues. Trimming removed 6 bases at V and 0 bases at J, with 12 bases between. Per the germline V gene, CDR1 is KGHSH and CDR2 is LQKENI. The chain links TRBV18 to TRBJ1-5; D call uncertain. Sequencing was carried out using peripheral blood. This TCR came from a man aged 45-65 years with active COVID-19. The CDR3 DNA reads TGTGCCAGCTCCCCAGCGGGTTATAGCAATCAGCCCCAGCATTTT. Translation gives CASSPAGYSNQPQHF.